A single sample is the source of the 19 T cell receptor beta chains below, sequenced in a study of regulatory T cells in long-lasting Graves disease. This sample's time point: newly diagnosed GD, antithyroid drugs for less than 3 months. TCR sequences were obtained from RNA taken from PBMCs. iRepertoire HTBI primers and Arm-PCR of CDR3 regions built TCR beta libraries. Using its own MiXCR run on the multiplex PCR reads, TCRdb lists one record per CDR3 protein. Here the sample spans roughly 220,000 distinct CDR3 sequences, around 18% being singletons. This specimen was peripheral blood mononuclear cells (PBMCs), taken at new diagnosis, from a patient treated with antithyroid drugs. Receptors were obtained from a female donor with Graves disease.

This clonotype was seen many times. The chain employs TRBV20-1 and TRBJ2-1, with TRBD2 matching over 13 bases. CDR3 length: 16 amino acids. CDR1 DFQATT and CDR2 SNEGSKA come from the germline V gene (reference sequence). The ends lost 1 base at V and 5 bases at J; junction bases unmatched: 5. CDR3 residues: CSARGTSGSQNNEQFF. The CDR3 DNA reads TGCAGTGCTAGAGGGACTAGCGGGAGCCAAAACAATGAGCAGTTCTTC.

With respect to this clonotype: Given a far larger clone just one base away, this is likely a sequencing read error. CDR3: CATTPSGTYNEQFF. CDR3 DNA sequence: TGTGCCACCACTCCTAGCGGTACCTACAATGAGCAGTTCTTC. The V and J genes are TRBV11-2 and TRBJ2-1, with 7 bases that match TRBD2. The CDR3 has 14 residues. Losses at the gene ends were 10 bases for V and 2 bases for J; bases not matched to a gene: 8. Germline CDR1 SGHAT, CDR2 FQNNGV.

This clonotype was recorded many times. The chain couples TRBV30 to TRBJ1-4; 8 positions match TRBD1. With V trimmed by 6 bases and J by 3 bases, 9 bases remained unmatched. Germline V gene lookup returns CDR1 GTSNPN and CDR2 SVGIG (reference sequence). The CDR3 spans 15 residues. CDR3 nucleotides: TGTGCCTGCGACCCCCCGGGACAGGCTAATGAAAAACTGTTTTTT. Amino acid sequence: CACDPPGQANEKLFF.

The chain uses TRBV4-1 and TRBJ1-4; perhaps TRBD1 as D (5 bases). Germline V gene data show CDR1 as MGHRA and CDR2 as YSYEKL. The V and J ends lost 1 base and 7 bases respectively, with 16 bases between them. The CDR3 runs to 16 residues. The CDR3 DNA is TGCGCCAGCAGCCAAGTAGGAAGTCAGGGAGGTGAAAAACTGTTTTTT. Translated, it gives CASSQVGSQGGEKLFF.

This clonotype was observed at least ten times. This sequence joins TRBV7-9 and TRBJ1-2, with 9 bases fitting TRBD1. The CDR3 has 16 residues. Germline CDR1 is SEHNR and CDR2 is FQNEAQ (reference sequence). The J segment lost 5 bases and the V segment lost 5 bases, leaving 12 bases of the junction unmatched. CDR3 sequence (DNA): TGTGCCAGCAGCCGGTCACAGGGGGCCGACCCGTATGGCTACACCTTC. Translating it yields CASSRSQGADPYGYTF. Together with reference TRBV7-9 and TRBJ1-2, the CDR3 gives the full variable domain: DTGVSQNPRHKITKRGQNVTFRCDPISEHNRLYWYRQTLGQGPEFLTYFQNEAQLEKSRLLSDRFSAERPKGSFSTLEIQRTEQGDSAMYLCASSRSQGADPYGYTFGSGTRLTVV.

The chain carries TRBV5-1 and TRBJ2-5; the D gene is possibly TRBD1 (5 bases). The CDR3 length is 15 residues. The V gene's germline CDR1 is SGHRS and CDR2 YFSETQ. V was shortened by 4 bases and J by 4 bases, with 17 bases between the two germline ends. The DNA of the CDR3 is TGCGCCAGCAGCGATATATCAGGGTCGGGAGAGACCCAGTACTTC. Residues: CASSDISGSGETQYF.

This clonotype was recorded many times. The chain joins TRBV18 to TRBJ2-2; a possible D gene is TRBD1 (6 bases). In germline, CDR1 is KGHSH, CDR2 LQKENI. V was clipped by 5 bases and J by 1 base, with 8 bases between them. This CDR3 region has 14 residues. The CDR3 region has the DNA TGTGCCAGCTCAACGGGACAGAACACCGGGGAGCTGTTTTTT. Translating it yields CASSTGQNTGELFF.

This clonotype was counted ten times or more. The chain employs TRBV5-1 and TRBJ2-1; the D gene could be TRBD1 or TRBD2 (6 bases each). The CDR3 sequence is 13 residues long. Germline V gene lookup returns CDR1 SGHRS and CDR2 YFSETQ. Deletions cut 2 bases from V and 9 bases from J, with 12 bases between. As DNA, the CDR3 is TGCGCCAGCAGCTTTTGGGGGGCTTCTGAGCAGTTCTTC. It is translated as CASSFWGASEQFF.

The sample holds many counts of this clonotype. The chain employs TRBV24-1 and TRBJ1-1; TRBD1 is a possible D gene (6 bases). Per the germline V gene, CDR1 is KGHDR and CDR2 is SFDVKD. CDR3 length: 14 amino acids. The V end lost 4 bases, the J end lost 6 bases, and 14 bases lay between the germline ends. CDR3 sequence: CATSDTRTASEAFF. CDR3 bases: TGTGCCACCAGTGACACCCGGACAGCTTCTGAAGCTTTCTTT.

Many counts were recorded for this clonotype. CDR3 residues: CASSPGGWQGGTQYF. CDR3 DNA sequence: TGTGCCAGCAGTCCTGGCGGGTGGCAGGGAGGGACCCAGTACTTC. The chain joins TRBV12-3 or TRBV12-4 to TRBJ2-5; TRBD2 might be the D (6 bases). The CDR3 contains 15 residues. V lost 5 bases, J lost 7 bases, and 20 bases lay in between.

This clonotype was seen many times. The CDR3 sequence: CASSLDRDSPLHF. The CDR3 nucleotides read TGTGCCAGCAGCTTAGACAGGGATTCACCCCTCCACTTT. J is TRBJ1-6 and V is TRBV7-3; 7 nucleotides agree with TRBD1. The CDR3 spans 13 residues. Trimming cost V 2 bases and J 8 bases; bases outside gene matches: 0. CDR1 SGHTA and CDR2 FQGTGA come from the germline V gene.

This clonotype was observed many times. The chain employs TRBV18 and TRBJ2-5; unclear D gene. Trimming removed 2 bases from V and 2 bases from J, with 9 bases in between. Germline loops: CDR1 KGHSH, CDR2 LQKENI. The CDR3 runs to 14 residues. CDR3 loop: CASSPRHGQETQYF. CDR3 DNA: TGTGCCAGCTCACCAAGACACGGTCAAGAGACCCAGTACTTC.

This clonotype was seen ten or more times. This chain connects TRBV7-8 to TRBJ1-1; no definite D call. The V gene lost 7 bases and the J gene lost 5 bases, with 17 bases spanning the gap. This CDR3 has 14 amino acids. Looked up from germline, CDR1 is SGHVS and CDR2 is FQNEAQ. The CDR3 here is CASIPTTGGTEAFF. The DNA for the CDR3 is TGTGCCAGCATCCCGACGACGGGTGGTACTGAAGCTTTCTTT.

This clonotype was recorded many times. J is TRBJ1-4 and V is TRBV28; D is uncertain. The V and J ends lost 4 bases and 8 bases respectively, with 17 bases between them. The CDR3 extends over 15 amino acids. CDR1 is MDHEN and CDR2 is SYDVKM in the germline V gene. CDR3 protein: CASSSRVMSGEKLFF. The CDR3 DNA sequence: TGTGCCAGCAGTTCTCGAGTCATGTCTGGGGAAAAACTGTTTTTT.

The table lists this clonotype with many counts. The CDR3 sequence: CASRHTDTQYF. In nucleotides, the CDR3 is TGCGCCAGTCGACACACAGATACGCAGTATTTT. This chain links TRBV10-2 with TRBJ2-3, with D uncertain. The germline CDR1 and CDR2 sequences are WSHSY and SAAADI. Between the trimmed V and J ends, which lost 9 bases and 2 bases, there was a span of 6 bases. This CDR3 spans 11 amino acids.

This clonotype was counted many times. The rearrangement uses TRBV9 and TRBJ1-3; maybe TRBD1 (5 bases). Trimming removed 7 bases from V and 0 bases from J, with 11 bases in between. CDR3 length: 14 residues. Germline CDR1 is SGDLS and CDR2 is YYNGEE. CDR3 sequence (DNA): TGTGCCAGCGGAGCGGACATCTCTGGAAACACCATATATTTT. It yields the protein CASGADISGNTIYF.

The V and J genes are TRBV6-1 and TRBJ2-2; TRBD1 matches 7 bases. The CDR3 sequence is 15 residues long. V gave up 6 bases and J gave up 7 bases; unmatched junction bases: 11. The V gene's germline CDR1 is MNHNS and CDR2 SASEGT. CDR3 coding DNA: TGTGCCAGCAGGGGACAGACTGCGGTGGGCGGGGAGCTGTTTTTT. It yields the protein CASRGQTAVGGELFF.

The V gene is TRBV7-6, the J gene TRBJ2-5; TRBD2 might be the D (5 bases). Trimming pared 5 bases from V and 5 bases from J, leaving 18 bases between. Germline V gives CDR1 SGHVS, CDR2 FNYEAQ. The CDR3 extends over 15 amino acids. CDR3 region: CASSLGEGSTETQYF. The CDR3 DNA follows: TGTGCCAGCAGCCTCGGGGAAGGGAGCACGGAGACCCAGTACTTC. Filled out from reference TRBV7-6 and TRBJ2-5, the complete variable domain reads GAGVSQSPRYKVTKRGQDVALRCDPISGHVSLYWYRQALGQGPEFLTYFNYEAQQDKSGLPNDRFSAERPEGSISTLTIQRTEQRDSAMYRCASSLGEGSTETQYFGPGTRLLVL.

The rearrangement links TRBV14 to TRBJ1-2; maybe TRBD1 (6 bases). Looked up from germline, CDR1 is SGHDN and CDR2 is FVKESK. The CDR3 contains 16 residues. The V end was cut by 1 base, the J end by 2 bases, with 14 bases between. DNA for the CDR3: TGTGCCAGCAGCCAAGTTTCCCAGGGGTCCAACTATGGCTACACCTTC. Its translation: CASSQVSQGSNYGYTF.